Included here is one TCR beta chain sequence, with context. The study drew participants aged 18 to 89 years from roughly 25 US areas. Participant-reported clinical history was the basis for cohort assignment. CDR1 GTSNPN and CDR2 SVGIG come from the germline V gene (reference sequence). Trimming took off 2 bases at V and 0 bases at J, with 14 bases between the two ends. The CDR3 has 15 amino acids. Only in-frame clones appear in the TCRdb table, and some are missing; sequencing was by immunoSEQ multiplex PCR. This sample yields about 500,000 clones, of which 87% are seen a single time; about 0.7% belongs to the top ten. This entry is derived from a study of blood T cell repertoires in COVID-19.

The chain carries TRBV30 and TRBJ2-7; possibly TRBD2 for D (7 bases). This receptor was obtained from a woman aged 18-29 years who had recovered from COVID-19. The sample consisted of PBMCs or T cells enriched from blood (not recorded which). CDR3 DNA sequence: TGTGCCTGGAGTTACGGGGGGCTTTCCTCCTACGAGCAGTACTTC. This codes for CAWSYGGLSSYEQYF.